Shown below are 32 T cell receptor beta chains from a single sample sequenced in a study of shared clonotypes between healthy human individuals. Using immunoSEQ multiplex PCR, the repertoire was profiled, and TCRdb retains in-frame clones only, with some absent. The table shows 2.3 million or so clones, with 85% to 95% occurring only once. Sequencing was done on a sample of naive CD4+ T cells from PBMCs. Subset reported: CD45RA+ positively selected. All receptors derive from a man younger than 35 in good health. Some clones in this sample may be carry-over from other donors' samples.

The DNA of the CDR3 is TGTGCCAGCAGCGAGGGGCGGGTCCCCACAGATACGCAGTATTTT. The encoded protein is CASSEGRVPTDTQYF. The chain uses TRBV9 and TRBJ2-3; D is tentatively TRBD1 or TRBD2 (5 bases each). Deletions cut 3 bases from V and 2 bases from J, with 13 bases between. In germline, CDR1 is SGDLS, CDR2 YYNGEE. The CDR3 has 15 amino acids.

V and J are TRBV5-4 and TRBJ1-1, with TRBD1 matching 9 bases. There are 12 residues in the CDR3. The germline CDR1 and CDR2 sequences are SGHNT and YYREEE (reference sequence). J gave up 10 bases and V 1 base, and 2 bases lay outside the gene matches. The CDR3 protein is CASSLTGGVAFF. For the CDR3, the DNA is TGTGCCAGCAGCTTGACAGGGGGCGTAGCTTTCTTT.

CDR3 in amino acids: CASSDYWVLHQPQHF. As DNA, the CDR3 is TGTGCCAGCAGTGACTACTGGGTTCTTCATCAGCCCCAGCATTTT. This chain connects TRBV6-1 to TRBJ1-5; D ambiguous. The V end lost 3 bases, the J end lost 5 bases, and 14 bases lay between the germline ends. Germline loops: CDR1 MNHNS, CDR2 SASEGT. The CDR3 totals 15 residues.

The chain recombines TRBV6-1 with TRBJ1-1; 8 nucleotides align to TRBD1. The germline CDR1 and CDR2 sequences are MNHNS and SASEGT. This CDR3 comprises 18 residues. Trimming at V came to 2 bases and at J to 0 bases, leaving 11 bases not matched to a gene. CDR3 protein: CASSETGRGRRMNTEAFF. The CDR3 region has the DNA TGTGCCAGCAGTGAAACTGGCAGGGGGCGACGTATGAACACTGAAGCTTTCTTT.

V and J are TRBV15 and TRBJ2-1; 12 bases map to TRBD2. After removal of 5 bases from V and 5 bases from J, the junction contained 4 bases not matched to a gene. CDR3 length equals 15 residues. In germline, CDR1 is LNHNV, CDR2 YYDKDF (reference sequence). The CDR3 here is CATSAGLAGNNEQFF. For the CDR3, the DNA is TGTGCCACCAGCGCAGGACTAGCGGGGAACAATGAGCAGTTCTTC.

The rearrangement joins TRBV9 to TRBJ2-7, with D perhaps matching TRBD2 (6 bases). CDR3 length equals 15 residues. Germline V gives CDR1 SGDLS, CDR2 YYNGEE. Deletions cut 4 bases from V and 2 bases from J, with 16 bases between. The CDR3 protein is CASSPYGGSPYEQYF. For the CDR3, the DNA is TGTGCCAGCAGCCCATATGGGGGGTCTCCCTACGAGCAGTACTTC.

The chain combines TRBV19 with TRBJ2-2; 8 bases fit TRBD1. The CDR3 loop spans 14 amino acids. V lost 6 bases and J lost 10; bases outside the gene matches: 10. The germline CDR1 and CDR2 sequences are LNHDA and SQIVND (reference sequence). CDR3 in amino acids: CASSVGQGISELFF. In DNA form, the CDR3 reads TGTGCCAGTAGCGTCGGACAGGGAATCTCGGAGCTGTTTTTT.

The chain recombines TRBV7-6 with TRBJ2-1, with 7 positions matching TRBD2. Germline loops: CDR1 SGHVS, CDR2 FNYEAQ. The V segment lost 5 bases and the J segment 9 bases; nucleotides outside the gene matches: 7. This CDR3 has 13 residues. CDR3 region: CASSPRGESEQFF. The CDR3 DNA follows: TGTGCCAGCAGCCCCCGGGGGGAGAGTGAGCAGTTCTTC.

This chain links TRBV30 with TRBJ2-3; 10 nucleotides line up with TRBD2. Germline V gene data show CDR1 as GTSNPN and CDR2 as SVGIG (reference sequence). The CDR3 totals 16 residues. V gave up 8 bases and J gave up 6 bases; unmatched junction bases: 17. The CDR3 is CATTAASGRAGDTQYF. The CDR3 region has the DNA TGTGCCACGACCGCGGCCAGCGGGAGGGCCGGGGATACGCAGTATTTT. The full variable domain, in which reference TRBV30 and TRBJ2-3 provide the parts outside the CDR3, is SQTIHQWPATLVQPVGSPLSLECTVEGTSNPNLYWYRQAAGRGLQLLFYSVGIGQISSEVPQNLSASRPQDRQFILSSKKLLLSDSGFYLCATTAASGRAGDTQYFGPGTRLTVL.

This chain uses TRBV29-1 with TRBJ2-7, with TRBD2 as a possible D gene (5 bases). CDR1 SQVTM and CDR2 ANQGSEA come from the germline V gene. This CDR3 has 15 residues. Between the trimmed V and J ends, which lost 0 bases and 3 bases, there was a span of 15 bases. The CDR3 is CSVEDSTSPGYEQYF. CDR3 sequence (DNA): TGCAGCGTTGAAGATTCCACTAGTCCCGGCTACGAGCAGTACTTC.

The V and J genes are TRBV4-3 and TRBJ2-3; 10 bases fit TRBD2. Per germline, CDR1 LGHNA and CDR2 YSLEER. CDR3 length: 17 amino acids. V shed 4 bases, J shed 7 bases, and the junction held 14 bases outside the gene matches. The CDR3 here is CASSPSFIAGGGYTQYF. In DNA, the CDR3 is TGCGCCAGCAGCCCCAGCTTTATAGCGGGGGGTGGTTATACGCAGTATTTT.

The chain has TRBV25-1 and TRBJ2-6, with TRBD1 matching 7 bases. Germline CDR1 and CDR2: MGHDK and SYGVNS. The CDR3 runs 17 residues. V shed 6 bases and J 0 bases; nucleotides not matched to a gene: 8. The CDR3 DNA reads as TGTGCCAGCAGCGCGGCGACAGGGATCTCTGGGGCCAACGTCCTGACTTTC. This gives the protein CASSAATGISGANVLTF.

The chain recombines TRBV7-2 with TRBJ1-2; D is undetermined. CDR1 and CDR2 (germline): SGHTA, FQGNSA. The CDR3 is 16 residues long. The ends were cut back, 1 base at V and 4 bases at J, with 16 bases in the middle. CDR3 nucleotide sequence: TGTGCCAGCAGCTTAGAGGCCCTCACGGGGAGCTATGGCTACACCTTC. Its translation: CASSLEALTGSYGYTF.

This rearrangement joins TRBV28 to TRBJ2-7, with D possibly being TRBD1 or TRBD2 (6 bases each). Germline V gene data show CDR1 as MDHEN and CDR2 as SYDVKM. Trimming took 8 bases from V and 0 from J, leaving 17 bases between them. The CDR3 sequence is 15 residues long. For the CDR3, the DNA is TGTGCCAGCCTCCGGGGGAGGACAGCCTCCTACGAGCAGTACTTC. Amino acids: CASLRGRTASYEQYF.

About this clone itself: This sample includes further DNA sequences coding for the same CDR3. The genes are TRBV6-5 and TRBJ2-7, with 14 nucleotides matching TRBD2. There are 15 residues in the CDR3. Germline V CDR1 and CDR2: MNHEY, SVGAGI. Trimming at V came to 5 bases and at J to 6 bases, leaving 6 bases not matched to a gene. Here the CDR3 reads CASSTGTSGRSEQYF. CDR3 nucleotides: TGTGCCAGCAGTACCGGGACTAGCGGGAGAAGCGAGCAGTACTTC.

The count of this clone is one. This chain joins TRBV30 and TRBJ2-7; no firm D call. Germline CDR1 is GTSNPN and CDR2 is SVGIG (reference sequence). The CDR3 extends over 13 amino acids. With 2 bases removed from V and 6 bases from J, the gap between germline ends came to 14 bases. The CDR3 nucleotides are TGTGCCTGGAGTCCGTTCAAGGTAATCGAGCAGTACTTC. This translates into CAWSPFKVIEQYF.

The chain couples TRBV29-1 to TRBJ1-2, with a possible D match to TRBD1 (5 bases). V gave up 6 bases and J gave up 7 bases, with 12 bases separating them. The CDR3 runs to 11 residues. Germline-derived CDR1 and CDR2 are SQVTM and ANQGSEA. CDR3 DNA sequence: TGCAGCGTCTTCAGCGGGGCTGGCTACACCTTC. Its translation: CSVFSGAGYTF.

The genes are TRBV12-5 and TRBJ2-5, with a tentative D call TRBD2 (6 bases). CDR1 and CDR2 from the germline V gene are LGHNT and FRNRAP. Trimming took off 1 base at V and 4 bases at J, with 7 bases between the two ends. This CDR3 is 13 amino acids long. CDR3 amino acids: CASGLAGAETQYF. CDR3 in DNA: TGTGCTAGTGGTTTGGCGGGAGCAGAGACCCAGTACTTC.

This sequence joins TRBV10-3 and TRBJ2-5, with D maybe TRBD2 (6 bases). The CDR3 extends over 13 amino acids. Per germline, CDR1 ENHRY and CDR2 SYGVKD. V dropped 4 bases and J dropped 4 bases, with 10 bases sitting between them. The CDR3 nucleotides are TGTGCCATCAGTGCGGCGGGGACAGAGACCCAGTACTTC. Translating gives CAISAAGTETQYF.

The chain is built from TRBV9 and TRBJ2-6; 8 bases agree with TRBD2. V was pared by 4 bases and J by 4 bases, with 4 bases of the junction left unmatched. Germline V lookup: CDR1 SGDLS, CDR2 YYNGEE. This CDR3 is 15 amino acids long. The CDR3 DNA sequence: TGTGCCAGCAGCCGGAGCGGGGGCGGGGCCAACGTCCTGACTTTC. Translating it yields CASSRSGGGANVLTF.

The chain joins TRBV28 to TRBJ2-5, with 7 bases lining up with TRBD2. V lost 7 bases, J lost 5 bases, and 13 bases stayed unmatched. This CDR3 spans 15 amino acids. Germline loops: CDR1 MDHEN, CDR2 SYDVKM. The CDR3 DNA reads TGTGCCAGCAAAACTTCGGGGCAGGGAGGGGAGACCCAGTACTTC. Translated: CASKTSGQGGETQYF. The whole variable domain, filled in from reference TRBV28 and TRBJ2-5, reads DVKVTQSSRYLVKRTGEKVFLECVQDMDHENMFWYRQDPGLGLRLIYFSYDVKMKEKGDIPEGYSVSREKKERFSLILESASTNQTSMYLCASKTSGQGGETQYFGPGTRLLVL.

The V call is TRBV19, the J call TRBJ2-3; weak D call: TRBD2 (5 bases). V gave up 6 bases and J gave up 1 base, with 8 bases separating them. CDR1 LNHDA and CDR2 SQIVND come from the germline V gene (reference sequence). The CDR3 runs to 13 residues. The CDR3, as DNA: TGTGCCAGTAGGACGGAGGGCACAGATACGCAGTATTTT. Protein sequence: CASRTEGTDTQYF.

This chain connects TRBV19 to TRBJ1-4; 9 bases map to TRBD1. Germline trimming cut 4 bases from V and 8 bases from J; bases unmatched to any gene: 14. Germline V gene lookup returns CDR1 LNHDA and CDR2 SQIVND (reference sequence). The CDR3 runs 17 residues. This chain's CDR3 is CASSTGTGSSVDEKLFF. The CDR3 coding sequence is TGTGCCAGTAGTACCGGGACAGGGAGTTCAGTCGACGAAAAACTGTTTTTT. The full variable domain, its missing parts supplied by reference TRBV19 and TRBJ1-4, is DGGITQSPKYLFRKEGQNVTLSCEQNLNHDAMYWYRQDPGQGLRLIYYSQIVNDFQKGDIAEGYSVSREKKESFPLTVTSAQKNPTAFYLCASSTGTGSSVDEKLFFGSGTQLSVL.

The rearrangement joins TRBV7-8 to TRBJ1-1; 9 bases align to TRBD1. This CDR3 has 13 amino acids. CDR1 SGHVS and CDR2 FQNEAQ come from the germline V gene. V trimming: 8 bases; J trimming: 6 bases; junction bases outside the gene matches: 7. The CDR3 region is CASGDRVSPEAFF. The CDR3 region has the DNA TGTGCCAGCGGGGACAGGGTTTCGCCTGAAGCTTTCTTT.

The chain carries TRBV2 and TRBJ2-7, with D possibly matching TRBD2 (5 bases). V dropped 7 bases and J dropped 7 bases, with 20 bases sitting between them. Germline V lookup: CDR1 SNHLY, CDR2 FYNNEI. This CDR3 spans 14 amino acids. The CDR3 is CASTKGSEGWEQYF. CDR3 nucleotides: TGTGCCAGCACTAAGGGCTCCGAGGGCTGGGAGCAGTACTTC.

To note about this clone: Other DNA sequences within the sample encode an identical CDR3. The V gene is TRBV7-2, the J gene TRBJ2-1; the D is unclear. The CDR3 runs 15 residues. V was shortened by 1 base and J by 0 bases, with 7 bases between the two germline ends. Germline V gene sequence: CDR1 SGHTA, CDR2 FQGNSA. This CDR3 is CASSLGGVSYNEQFF. In DNA, the CDR3 is TGTGCCAGCAGCTTAGGCGGTGTCTCCTACAATGAGCAGTTCTTC. The full variable domain, in which reference TRBV7-2 and TRBJ2-1 provide the parts outside the CDR3, is GAGVSQSPSNKVTEKGKDVELRCDPISGHTALYWYRQSLGQGLEFLIYFQGNSAPDKSGLPSDRFSAERTGGSVSTLTIQRTQQEDSAVYLCASSLGGVSYNEQFFGPGTRLTVL.

The J gene is TRBJ2-5, the V gene TRBV28; D is ambiguous. Germline V CDR1 and CDR2: MDHEN, SYDVKM. This CDR3 has 12 amino acids. Trimming stripped 7 bases from V and 1 base from J, with 7 bases between. The CDR3 loop reads CASISSQETQYF. Here the CDR3 DNA reads TGTGCCAGCATCAGCAGCCAAGAGACCCAGTACTTC.

The CDR3 coding sequence is TGTGCCAGCAGCCAAGCTATAACCATATACACAGATACGCAGTATTTT. Translated: CASSQAITIYTDTQYF. The genes are TRBV14 and TRBJ2-3; D gene unclear. Germline V CDR1 and CDR2: SGHDN, FVKESK. The germline V and J ends were trimmed by 1 base and 2 bases, with 13 bases remaining between them. CDR3 length: 16 residues.

This clone was counted once. J is TRBJ1-2 and V is TRBV5-1; D call uncertain. From germline, CDR1 is SGHRS and CDR2 YFSETQ. Trimming cost V 0 bases and J 2 bases, with 11 bases left between them. This CDR3 region has 15 residues. The CDR3 bases are TGCGCCAGCAGCTTGGGGCAGGTGGAGAACTATGGCTACACCTTC. It encodes CASSLGQVENYGYTF. Using reference TRBV5-1 and TRBJ1-2 for the parts outside the CDR3, the full variable domain is KAGVTQTPRYLIKTRGQQVTLSCSPISGHRSVSWYQQTPGQGLQFLFEYFSETQRNKGNFPGRFSGRQFSNSRSEMNVSTLELGDSALYLCASSLGQVENYGYTFGSGTRLTVV.

The gene calls are TRBV19 and TRBJ2-3; TRBD1 might be the D (6 bases). The length of the CDR3 is 13 residues. Trimming removed 9 bases at V and 2 bases at J, with 12 bases between. From germline, CDR1 is LNHDA and CDR2 SQIVND (reference sequence). CDR3 sequence (DNA): TGTGCCAGCTCTCCAGGGGACACAGATACGCAGTATTTT. It codes for CASSPGDTDTQYF.

The V call is TRBV10-1, the J call TRBJ2-7; D is undetermined. The CDR3 has 12 residues. V gave up 5 bases and J gave up 12 bases, with 17 bases separating them. In germline, CDR1 is WNHNN, CDR2 SYGVQD (reference sequence). CDR3 region: CASSPFSGSLYF. The CDR3 DNA sequence: TGCGCCAGCAGTCCCTTTTCCGGGTCCCTGTACTTC.

The J gene is TRBJ1-3, the V gene TRBV5-6; D uncertain. Germline lookup yields CDR1 SGHDT and CDR2 YYEEEE. This CDR3 spans 15 amino acids. V gave up 0 bases and J gave up 4 bases, with 11 bases separating them. DNA for the CDR3: TGTGCCAGCAGCTTGGACCAGGCCCGCGGAAACACCATATATTTT. Encoded protein: CASSLDQARGNTIYF. The entire variable domain, with the rest obtained from reference TRBV5-6 and TRBJ1-3, is as follows: DAGVTQSPTHLIKTRGQQVTLRCSPKSGHDTVSWYQQALGQGPQFIFQYYEEEERQRGNFPDRFSGHQFPNYSSELNVNALLLGDSALYLCASSLDQARGNTIYFGEGSWLTVV.